These 19 T cell receptor beta chains originate from one sample sequenced in a study of cytomegalovirus exposure and HLA in healthy donors. Some clones are missing from TCRdb's copy, which holds only in-frame ones; the method was immunoSEQ multiplex PCR. The sample gives some 250,000 clones, around 87% of which show up once; 1.2% is in the top ten. Input material: PBMCs. Source of these receptors: a woman in her thirties in good health and CMV-seropositive.

This clone was seen just once. This rearrangement joins TRBV9 to TRBJ2-7, with 7 bases that match TRBD1. Losses at the gene ends were 4 bases for V and 6 bases for J; bases not matched to a gene: 10. Germline V gives CDR1 SGDLS, CDR2 YYNGEE. This CDR3 spans 14 amino acids. The CDR3 sequence is CASSPLTGFGEQYF. CDR3 in DNA: TGTGCCAGCAGCCCCCTGACAGGGTTCGGCGAGCAGTACTTC.

The genes are TRBV11-3 and TRBJ2-2; D might be TRBD2 (6 bases). Germline values: CDR1 SGHNT, CDR2 YENEEA. The CDR3 covers 15 residues. V was pared by 5 bases and J by 7 bases, with 17 bases between. CDR3 coding DNA: TGTGCCAGCAGCCGTCCGACGGGGGTCGGCGGGGAGCTGTTTTTT. As protein: CASSRPTGVGGELFF.

The rearrangement links TRBV27 to TRBJ2-1; TRBD2 matches at 11 bases. The CDR3 totals 18 residues. J lost 3 bases, V lost 0 bases, and 7 bases had no gene match. The V gene's germline CDR1 is MNHEY and CDR2 SMNVEV (reference sequence). Here the CDR3 DNA reads TGTGCCAGCAGTTTATCGACTAGCGGGACCGGGATCTACAATGAGCAGTTCTTC. It encodes CASSLSTSGTGIYNEQFF.

This clone was seen only once. CDR3 sequence reads: CASSQDESRGGELFF. In nucleotides, the CDR3 is TGTGCCAGCAGCCAAGATGAAAGCCGGGGTGGGGAGCTGTTTTTT. The rearrangement joins TRBV4-2 to TRBJ2-2; weak D call: TRBD2 (5 bases). V lost 0 bases, J lost 8 bases, and 13 bases lay in between. The CDR3 covers 15 residues. Germline CDR1 LGHNA, CDR2 YNFKEQ.

The chain carries TRBV5-1 and TRBJ2-5; D perhaps matches TRBD2 (6 bases). Between the trimmed V and J ends, which lost 1 base and 5 bases, there was a span of 15 bases. The CDR3 is 15 amino acids. From germline, CDR1 is SGHRS and CDR2 YFSETQ. The CDR3 spells CASSLIARGTETQYF. In DNA, the CDR3 is TGCGCCAGCAGCTTGATAGCCCGGGGGACGGAGACCCAGTACTTC.

In DNA, the CDR3 is TGTGCCAGCAGCCGCGGACAGGGCTACGAGCAGTACTTC. Translating gives CASSRGQGYEQYF. V is TRBV5-4 and J is TRBJ2-7; 8 nucleotides agree with TRBD1. The CDR3 sequence is 13 residues long. V dropped 4 bases and J dropped 3; count of bases not matched to a gene: 3. The germline V gene encodes CDR1 SGHNT and CDR2 YYREEE (reference sequence).

The chain links TRBV27 to TRBJ1-4; 7 bases map to TRBD1. In germline, CDR1 is MNHEY, CDR2 SMNVEV (reference sequence). With 6 bases clipped from V and 7 bases from J, the junction kept 8 bases outside the gene matches. This CDR3 has 14 residues. The CDR3, as DNA: TGTGCCAGCAGGCAGGGGGTCGGGGTTGAAAAACTGTTTTTT. As protein: CASRQGVGVEKLFF.

The V and J genes are TRBV19 and TRBJ2-7; D gene uncertain. Germline V gene lookup returns CDR1 LNHDA and CDR2 SQIVND (reference sequence). This CDR3 is built from 12 residues. V was trimmed by 7 bases and J by 1 base, leaving 8 bases between them. This CDR3 reads CASTSRSYEQYF. The CDR3 coding sequence is TGTGCCAGTACCTCCAGGTCCTACGAGCAGTACTTC. The whole variable domain, remainder taken from reference TRBV19 and TRBJ2-7, is DGGITQSPKYLFRKEGQNVTLSCEQNLNHDAMYWYRQDPGQGLRLIYYSQIVNDFQKGDIAEGYSVSREKKESFPLTVTSAQKNPTAFYLCASTSRSYEQYFGPGTRLTVT.

The chain carries TRBV30 and TRBJ2-1; 11 bases fit TRBD2. The length of the CDR3 is 14 residues. V was pared by 0 bases and J by 10 bases, with 5 bases of the junction left unmatched. Germline assignment: CDR1 GTSNPN and CDR2 SVGIG (reference sequence). CDR3 DNA sequence: TGTGCCTGGAGTGTATCACTAGCGGGAGTAGAGCAGTTCTTC. Its translation is CAWSVSLAGVEQFF.

This clone was detected once. The J gene is TRBJ1-4, the V gene TRBV5-6; TRBD1 matches at 8 bases. V dropped 1 base and J dropped 5; count of bases not matched to a gene: 4. Germline CDR1 SGHDT, CDR2 YYEEEE. The CDR3 consists of 15 residues. The CDR3 bases are TGTGCCAGCAGCTTGCGGACAGGGAAGAATGAAAAACTGTTTTTT. Its protein product is CASSLRTGKNEKLFF.

V is TRBV7-3 and J is TRBJ2-2, with D possibly TRBD1 on 6 matching bases. The CDR3 covers 13 residues. With 3 bases removed from V and 12 bases from J, the gap between germline ends came to 14 bases. CDR1 is SGHTA and CDR2 is FQGTGA in the germline V gene. The chain's CDR3 is CASSFQFGQQLFF. DNA for the CDR3: TGTGCCAGCAGCTTTCAATTCGGACAGCAGCTGTTTTTT.

The rearrangement uses TRBV27 and TRBJ2-2; 8 bases line up with TRBD2. The CDR3 consists of 16 residues. J lost 5 bases, V lost 6 bases, and 11 bases had no gene match. CDR1 and CDR2 (germline): MNHEY, SMNVEV (reference sequence). This chain's CDR3 is CASREGLADPTGELFF. DNA of the CDR3: TGTGCCAGCAGGGAAGGACTAGCCGACCCTACCGGGGAGCTGTTTTTT.

This clone occurred once. The chain joins TRBV5-1 to TRBJ1-1; 9 bases agree with TRBD1. The germline gives CDR1 SGHRS, CDR2 YFSETQ. This CDR3 has 17 residues. Trimming took 0 bases from V and 3 from J; bases not matched to a gene: 9. The CDR3, as DNA: TGCGCCAGCAGCTTGGCTAGACAGGGGGTGAGGGACACTGAAGCTTTCTTT. Protein product: CASSLARQGVRDTEAFF.

This rearrangement joins TRBV9 to TRBJ2-5; 7 bases are shared with TRBD1. The CDR3 has 15 amino acids. V was pared by 4 bases and J by 5 bases, with 11 bases of the junction left unmatched. CDR1 and CDR2 from the germline V gene are SGDLS and YYNGEE. CDR3 protein: CASSPWDSDGETQYF. The CDR3 DNA is TGTGCCAGCAGCCCTTGGGACAGCGACGGGGAGACCCAGTACTTC. Using reference TRBV9 and TRBJ2-5 for the parts outside the CDR3, the full variable domain is DSGVTQTPKHLITATGQRVTLRCSPRSGDLSVYWYQQSLDQGLQFLIQYYNGEERAKGNILERFSAQQFPDLHSELNLSSLELGDSALYFCASSPWDSDGETQYFGPGTRLLVL.

The chain carries TRBV6-1 and TRBJ2-7, with 8 bases matching TRBD2. This CDR3 is built from 13 residues. Germline values: CDR1 MNHNS, CDR2 SASEGT. V shed 5 bases, J shed 3 bases, and the junction held 3 bases outside the gene matches. Written as DNA, the CDR3 is TGTGCCAGCAGTCAGCGGGAGATCTACGAGCAGTACTTC. Its translation: CASSQREIYEQYF.

The chain carries TRBV29-1 and TRBJ1-1, with TRBD1 identical over 8 bases. The CDR3 totals 16 residues. The V gene end was trimmed by 5 bases and the J gene end by 5 bases; junction bases not matched to a gene: 16. The germline gives CDR1 SQVTM, CDR2 ANQGSEA. The CDR3 sequence is CSVPLHDRTGPTEAFF. As DNA, the CDR3 is TGCAGCGTTCCCCTTCACGACCGGACAGGGCCGACTGAAGCTTTCTTT.

This clone was found once. The chain joins TRBV7-9 to TRBJ2-5; a weak D match, TRBD1 (6 bases). CDR1 is SEHNR and CDR2 is FQNEAQ in the germline V gene (reference sequence). V dropped 4 bases and J dropped 0 bases, with 9 bases sitting between them. The CDR3 extends over 14 amino acids. The CDR3 here is CASSSGQYQETQYF. CDR3 DNA: TGTGCCAGCAGCTCAGGACAGTACCAAGAGACCCAGTACTTC.

This clone showed up just a few times. The V gene is TRBV10-1, the J gene TRBJ2-7, with 9 bases that match TRBD1. In germline, CDR1 is WNHNN, CDR2 SYGVQD (reference sequence). This CDR3 comprises 16 residues. Unmatched junction bases numbered 9, after V lost 0 bases and J lost 6 bases. The CDR3 reads CASSESLDRGFIEQYF. The DNA for the CDR3 is TGCGCCAGCAGTGAGTCGTTGGACAGGGGCTTTATCGAGCAGTACTTC.

The chain couples TRBV7-8 to TRBJ1-1; the D gene is possibly TRBD1 (5 bases). The CDR3 length is 17 residues. Germline V lookup: CDR1 SGHVS, CDR2 FQNEAQ. The V gene lost 3 bases and the J gene lost 0 bases, with 17 bases spanning the gap. DNA of the CDR3: TGTGCCAGCAGCTTCGCACCCGGGGGTTCCGTGAACACTGAAGCTTTCTTT. Translating gives CASSFAPGGSVNTEAFF.